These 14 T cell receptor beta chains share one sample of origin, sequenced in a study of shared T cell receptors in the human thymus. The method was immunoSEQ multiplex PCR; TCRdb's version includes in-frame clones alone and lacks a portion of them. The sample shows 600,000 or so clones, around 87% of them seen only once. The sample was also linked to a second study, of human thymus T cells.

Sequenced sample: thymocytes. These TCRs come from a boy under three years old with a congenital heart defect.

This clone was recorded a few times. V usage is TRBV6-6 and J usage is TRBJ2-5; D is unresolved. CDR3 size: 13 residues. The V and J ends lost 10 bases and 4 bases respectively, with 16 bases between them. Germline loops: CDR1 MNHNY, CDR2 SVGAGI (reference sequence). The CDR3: CATTIMRGETQYF. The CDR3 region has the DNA TGTGCCACCACCATCATGAGAGGAGAGACCCAGTACTTC.

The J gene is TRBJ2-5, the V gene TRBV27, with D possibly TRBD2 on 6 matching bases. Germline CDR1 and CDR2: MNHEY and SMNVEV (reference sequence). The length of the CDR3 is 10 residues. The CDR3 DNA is TGTGTCCTGGAGGGAGAGACCCAGTACTTC. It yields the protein CVLEGETQYF.

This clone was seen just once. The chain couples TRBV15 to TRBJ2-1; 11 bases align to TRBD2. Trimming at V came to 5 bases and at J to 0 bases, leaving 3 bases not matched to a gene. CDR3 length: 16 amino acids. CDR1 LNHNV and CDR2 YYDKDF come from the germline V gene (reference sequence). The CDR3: CATSDSGRVSYNEQFF. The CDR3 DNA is TGTGCCACCAGCGATAGCGGGAGGGTCTCCTACAATGAGCAGTTCTTC.

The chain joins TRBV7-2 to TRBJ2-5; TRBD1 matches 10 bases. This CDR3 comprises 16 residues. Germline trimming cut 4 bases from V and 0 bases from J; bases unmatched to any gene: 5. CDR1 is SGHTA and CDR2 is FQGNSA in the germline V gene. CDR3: CASSSRTGGYQETQYF. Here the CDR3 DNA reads TGTGCCAGCAGCTCCAGGACAGGGGGGTACCAAGAGACCCAGTACTTC.

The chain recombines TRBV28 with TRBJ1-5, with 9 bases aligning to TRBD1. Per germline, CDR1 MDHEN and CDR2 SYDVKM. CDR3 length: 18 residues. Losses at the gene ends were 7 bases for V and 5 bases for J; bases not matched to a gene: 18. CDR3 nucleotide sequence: TGTGCCAGCACCCAACCCGGGACAGGGTGGTCGGGTGATCAGCCCCAGCATTTT. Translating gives CASTQPGTGWSGDQPQHF.

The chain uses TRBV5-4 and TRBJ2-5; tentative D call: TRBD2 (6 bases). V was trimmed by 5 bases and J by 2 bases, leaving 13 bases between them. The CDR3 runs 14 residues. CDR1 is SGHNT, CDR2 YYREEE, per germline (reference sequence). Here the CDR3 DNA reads TGTGCCAGCAGATTCGGGACTCATCAAGAGACCCAGTACTTC. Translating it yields CASRFGTHQETQYF.

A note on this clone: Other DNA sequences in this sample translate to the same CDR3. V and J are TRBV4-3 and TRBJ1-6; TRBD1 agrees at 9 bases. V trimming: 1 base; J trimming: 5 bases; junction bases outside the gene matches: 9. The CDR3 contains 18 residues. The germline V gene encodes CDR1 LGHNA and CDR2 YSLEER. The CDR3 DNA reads TGCGCCAGCAGCCAAGTATCTCGTTGGACAGGGGATAATTCACCCCTCCACTTT. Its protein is CASSQVSRWTGDNSPLHF.

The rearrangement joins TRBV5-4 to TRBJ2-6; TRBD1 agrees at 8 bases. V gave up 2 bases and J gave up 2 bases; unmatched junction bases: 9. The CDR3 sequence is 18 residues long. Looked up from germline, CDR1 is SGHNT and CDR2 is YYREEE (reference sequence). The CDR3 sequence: CASSFPTGGRPGANVLTF. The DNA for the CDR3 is TGTGCCAGCAGCTTTCCAACAGGGGGTCGGCCTGGGGCCAACGTCCTGACTTTC.

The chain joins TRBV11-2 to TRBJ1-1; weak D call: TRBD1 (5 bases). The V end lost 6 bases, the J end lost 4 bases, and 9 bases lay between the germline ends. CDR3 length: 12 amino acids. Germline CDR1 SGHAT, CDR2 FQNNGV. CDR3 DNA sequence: TGTGCCAGCAGGGAAGGGGTCACTGAAGCTTTCTTT. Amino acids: CASREGVTEAFF.

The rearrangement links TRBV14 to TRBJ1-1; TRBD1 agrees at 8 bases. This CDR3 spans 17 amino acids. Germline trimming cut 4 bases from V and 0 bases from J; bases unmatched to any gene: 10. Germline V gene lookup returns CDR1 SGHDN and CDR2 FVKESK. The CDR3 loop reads CASSPHQGAVMNTEAFF. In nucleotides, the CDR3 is TGTGCCAGCAGCCCCCACCAGGGGGCGGTGATGAACACTGAAGCTTTCTTT.

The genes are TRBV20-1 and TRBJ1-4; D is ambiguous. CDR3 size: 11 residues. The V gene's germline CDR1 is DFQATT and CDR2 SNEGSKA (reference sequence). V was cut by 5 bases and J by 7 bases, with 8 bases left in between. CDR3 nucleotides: TGCAGTGCTTCACGGGGTGAAAAACTGTTTTTT. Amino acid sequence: CSASRGEKLFF.

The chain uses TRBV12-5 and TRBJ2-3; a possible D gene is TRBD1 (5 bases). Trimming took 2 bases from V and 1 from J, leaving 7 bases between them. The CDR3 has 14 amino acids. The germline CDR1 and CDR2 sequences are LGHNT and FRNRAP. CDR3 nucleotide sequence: TGTGCTAGTGGTTTGTACAGGCGCACAGATACGCAGTATTTT. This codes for CASGLYRRTDTQYF.

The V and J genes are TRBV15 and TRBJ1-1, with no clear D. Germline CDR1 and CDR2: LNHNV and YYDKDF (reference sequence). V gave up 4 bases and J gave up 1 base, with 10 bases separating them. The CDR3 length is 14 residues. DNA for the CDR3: TGTGCCACCAGCACCCCGAGACAGAACACTGAAGCTTTCTTT. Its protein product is CATSTPRQNTEAFF.

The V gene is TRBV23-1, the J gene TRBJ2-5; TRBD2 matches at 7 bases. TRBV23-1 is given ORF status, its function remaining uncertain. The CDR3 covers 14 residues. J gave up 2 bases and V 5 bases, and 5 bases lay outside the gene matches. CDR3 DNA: TGCGCCAGCAGTAAGACTAGCCATCAAGAGACCCAGTACTTC. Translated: CASSKTSHQETQYF.